The clone carrying this T cell receptor (beta chain) was seen ten or more times. Germline assignment: CDR1 MNHEY and CDR2 SVGEGT. The CDR3 sequence is 14 residues long. Trimming took 6 bases from V and 5 from J; bases not matched to a gene: 10. Assembly of TCR beta libraries relied on iRepertoire HTBI primers together with Arm-PCR of CDR3 regions. Each CDR3 protein gets one entry after TCRdb re-called the multiplex PCR reads with MiXCR. The table records 400,000 to 500,000 distinct CDR3 sequences, about 20% of them present only once. This record comes from a study of regulatory T cells in long-lasting Graves disease. Time point described: persistent/refractory GD, antithyroid drugs over 5 years with positive TRAb. RNA from PBMCs was the source of the TCR library.

V gene TRBV6-2 or TRBV6-3 combines with J gene TRBJ2-7; 7 nucleotides match TRBD1. This TCR derives from a female donor with Graves disease. This material consisted of peripheral blood mononuclear cells (PBMCs), taken when the disease was refractory, from a patient treated with antithyroid drugs. CDR3 sequence: CASSTGDPFDEQYF. The CDR3 DNA reads as TGTGCCAGCAGCACAGGGGACCCTTTTGACGAGCAGTACTTC.